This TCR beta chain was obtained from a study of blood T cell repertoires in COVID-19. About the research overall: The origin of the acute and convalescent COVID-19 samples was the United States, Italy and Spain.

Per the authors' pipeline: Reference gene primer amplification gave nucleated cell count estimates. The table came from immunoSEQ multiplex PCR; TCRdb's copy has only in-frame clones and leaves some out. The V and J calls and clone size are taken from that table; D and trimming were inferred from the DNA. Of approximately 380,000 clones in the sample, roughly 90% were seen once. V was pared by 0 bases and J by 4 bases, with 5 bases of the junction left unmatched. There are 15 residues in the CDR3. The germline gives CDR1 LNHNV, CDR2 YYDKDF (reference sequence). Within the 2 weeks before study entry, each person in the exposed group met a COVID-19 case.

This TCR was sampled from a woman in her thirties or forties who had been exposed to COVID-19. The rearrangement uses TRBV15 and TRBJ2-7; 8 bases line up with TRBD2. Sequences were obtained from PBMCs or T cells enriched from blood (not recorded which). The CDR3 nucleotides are TGTGCCACCAGCAGAGACAGCGGGAGTGGTTACGAGCAGTACTTC. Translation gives CATSRDSGSGYEQYF.